These 2 T cell receptor beta chains share one sample of origin, sequenced in a study of PD-1 blockade in classical Hodgkin lymphoma. Method: immunoSEQ multiplex PCR; TCRdb's copy keeps in-frame clones and lacks some. The sample records over 15,000 clones, 70% to 80% being singletons. Relapses following autologous stem cell transplantation were seen in all patients, with brentuximab vedotin exposure varying. The input for sequencing was peripheral blood mononuclear cells (PBMCs), taken before the second cycle of nivolumab. Receptor source: a human donor with classical Hodgkin lymphoma.

The chain combines TRBV9 with TRBJ1-2, with a tentative D call TRBD1 (6 bases). Trimming took off 6 bases at V and 4 bases at J, with 13 bases between the two ends. Per germline, CDR1 SGDLS and CDR2 YYNGEE. This CDR3 is built from 13 residues. This CDR3 is CASMGASTYGYTF. CDR3 in DNA: TGTGCCAGCATGGGGGCAAGCACCTATGGCTACACCTTC.

The rearrangement uses TRBV5-1 and TRBJ1-1; TRBD1 aligns across 7 bases. The CDR3 runs 18 residues. V gave up 0 bases and J gave up 0 bases; unmatched junction bases: 11. Per germline, CDR1 SGHRS and CDR2 YFSETQ. This chain's CDR3 is CASSLAPRTGGMNTEAFF. The CDR3 coding sequence is TGCGCCAGCAGCTTGGCCCCTAGGACAGGAGGCATGAACACTGAAGCTTTCTTT. Filled out from reference TRBV5-1 and TRBJ1-1, the complete variable domain reads KAGVTQTPRYLIKTRGQQVTLSCSPISGHRSVSWYQQTPGQGLQFLFEYFSETQRNKGNFPGRFSGRQFSNSRSEMNVSTLELGDSALYLCASSLAPRTGGMNTEAFFGQGTRLTVV.